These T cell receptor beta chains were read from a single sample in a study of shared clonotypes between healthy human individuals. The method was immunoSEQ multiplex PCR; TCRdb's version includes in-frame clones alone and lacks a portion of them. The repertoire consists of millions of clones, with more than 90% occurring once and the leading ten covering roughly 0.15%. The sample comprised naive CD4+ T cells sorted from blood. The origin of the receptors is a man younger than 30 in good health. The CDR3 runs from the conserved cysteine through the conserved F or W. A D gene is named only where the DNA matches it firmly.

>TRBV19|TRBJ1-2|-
CASSIKGGNGYTF
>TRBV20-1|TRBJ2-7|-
CSASDSYEQYF
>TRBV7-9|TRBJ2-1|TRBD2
CASSSGVAGGGQFF
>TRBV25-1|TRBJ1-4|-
CASRLDGNNEKLFF
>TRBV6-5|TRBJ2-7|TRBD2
CASLGTSGSIYEQYF
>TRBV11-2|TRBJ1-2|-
CASSPVLSRGYTF
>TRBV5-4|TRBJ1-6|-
CASSAGTNSSPLHF
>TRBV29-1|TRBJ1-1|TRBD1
CSVDRDSLNTEAFF
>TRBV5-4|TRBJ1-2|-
CASSLAAGNYGYTF
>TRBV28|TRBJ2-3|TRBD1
CTSGTGFSSTDTQYF
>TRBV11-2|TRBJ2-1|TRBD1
CASSLGQAMYNEQFF
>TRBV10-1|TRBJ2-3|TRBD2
CASSESTSSPDTQYF
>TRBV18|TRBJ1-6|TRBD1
CASSRDSQGSPLHF
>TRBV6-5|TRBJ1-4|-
CASGVHLNEKLFF
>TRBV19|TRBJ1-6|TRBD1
CASSMGRGQGSSPLHF
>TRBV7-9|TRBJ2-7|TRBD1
CASSRFGGQGGYEQYF
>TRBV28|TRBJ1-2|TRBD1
CASSRTGTGGYTF
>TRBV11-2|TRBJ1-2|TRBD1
CASSLDRVGTGISGYTF
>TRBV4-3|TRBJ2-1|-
CASSQDLLGHYYNEQFF
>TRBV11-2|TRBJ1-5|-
CASSLGRNQPQHF
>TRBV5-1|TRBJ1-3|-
CASSLKAGSGNTIYF
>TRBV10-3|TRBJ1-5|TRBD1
CAISETGASNQPQHF
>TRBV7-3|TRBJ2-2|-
CASSSVVQGSFSTGELFF
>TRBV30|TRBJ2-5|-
CAWSVPLSETQYF
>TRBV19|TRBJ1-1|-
CASIPVGGNTEAFF
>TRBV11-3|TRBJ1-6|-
CASSFQGQDSPLHF
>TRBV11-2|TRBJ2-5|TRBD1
CASSSLQGAGETQYF
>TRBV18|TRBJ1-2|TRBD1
CASSPGAGGADYGYTF
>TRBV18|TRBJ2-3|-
CASSTGWTDTQYF
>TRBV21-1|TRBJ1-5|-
CASSKLIASGNQPQHF
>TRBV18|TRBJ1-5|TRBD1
CASSPTNTGGEHQPQHF
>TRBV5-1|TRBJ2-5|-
CASRVDNRPGLETQYF
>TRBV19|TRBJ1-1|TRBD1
CASSTGGAGTEAFF
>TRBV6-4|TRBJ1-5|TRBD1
CASSDGDRDGQPQHF
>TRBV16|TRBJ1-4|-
CASSQGENPNEKLFF
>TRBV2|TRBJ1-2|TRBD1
CASTTRTGYGYTF
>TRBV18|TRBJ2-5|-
CASSPPSTGRQETQYF
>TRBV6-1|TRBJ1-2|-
CASSASGTGKLYGYTF
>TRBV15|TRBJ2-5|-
CATSRSEQETQYF
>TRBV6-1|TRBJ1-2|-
CASSDWGERGYTF
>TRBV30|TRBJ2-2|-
CAWSATGVAGELFF
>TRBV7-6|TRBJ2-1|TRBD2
CASSFFGAGGNNEQFF